This T cell receptor beta chain came from a study of CD8 T cells in Susac syndrome. Note on this clonotype: Its specificity is unknown.

Random hexamers served to reverse transcribe roughly 0.45 to 1 ug RNA. An immunoSEQ multiplex PCR generated amplified TCR beta CDR3 products spanning 54 Vbeta and 13 Jbeta. TCRdb recomputed calls from the immunoSEQ multiplex PCR reads with MiXCR, one row per CDR3 protein. This table holds 150,000 to 160,000 distinct CDR3 sequences, about 95% found once. From germline, CDR1 is KGHDR and CDR2 SFDVKD. The ends were cut back, 9 bases at V and 5 bases at J, with 6 bases in the middle. This CDR3 has 10 residues. Study-level points and caveats: Clonal expansion was absent from the CD4+ T cell repertoires in Susac syndrome.

Sequencing of TCR beta was carried out in blood CD8+ and CD4+ T cells. This TCR derives from a human donor with Susac syndrome. The specimen sequenced was CD4+ T cells from PBMCs. The J gene is TRBJ1-2, the V gene TRBV24-1; D is unresolved. The CDR3 sequence is CATWRYGYTF. In DNA form, the CDR3 reads TGTGCCACCTGGCGGTATGGCTACACCTTC.